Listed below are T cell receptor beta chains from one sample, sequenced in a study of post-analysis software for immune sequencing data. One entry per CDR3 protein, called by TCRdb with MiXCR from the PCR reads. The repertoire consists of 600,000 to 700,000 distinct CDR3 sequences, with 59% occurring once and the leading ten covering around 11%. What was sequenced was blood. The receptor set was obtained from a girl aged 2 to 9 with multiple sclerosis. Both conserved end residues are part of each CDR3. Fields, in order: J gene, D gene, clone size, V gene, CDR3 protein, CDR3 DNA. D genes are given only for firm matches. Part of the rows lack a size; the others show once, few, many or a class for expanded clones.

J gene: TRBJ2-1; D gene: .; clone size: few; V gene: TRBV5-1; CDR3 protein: CASSWAVEGGEQFF; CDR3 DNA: TGCGCCAGCAGCTGGGCCGTAGAGGGCGGTGAGCAGTTCTTC
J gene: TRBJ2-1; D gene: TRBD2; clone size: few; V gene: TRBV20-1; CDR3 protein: CSASKVKLAGAVPYNEQFF; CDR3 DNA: TGCAGTGCTAGTAAAGTTAAGCTAGCGGGGGCAGTCCCCTACAATGAGCAGTTCTTC
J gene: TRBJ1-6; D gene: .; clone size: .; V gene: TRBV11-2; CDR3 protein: CASSLGHRGRGSPLHF; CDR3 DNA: TGTGCCAGCAGCTTAGGTCACAGAGGGCGGGGGTCACCCCTCCACTTT
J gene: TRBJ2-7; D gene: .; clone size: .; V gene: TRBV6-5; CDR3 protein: CASSYAGPTSYEQYF; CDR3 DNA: TGTGCCAGCAGTTATGCCGGTCCCACTTCCTACGAGCAGTACTTC
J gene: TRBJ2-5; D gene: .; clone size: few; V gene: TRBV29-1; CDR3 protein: CSVQGGETQYF; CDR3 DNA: TGCAGCGTTCAGGGTGGAGAGACCCAGTACTTC
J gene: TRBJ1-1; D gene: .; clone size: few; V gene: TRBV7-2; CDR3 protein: CASSLIDEAYTEAFF; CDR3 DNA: TGTGCCAGCAGCCTCATCGACGAGGCCTACACTGAAGCTTTCTTT
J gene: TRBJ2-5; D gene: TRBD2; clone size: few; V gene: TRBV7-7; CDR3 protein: CASSLTSVETQYF; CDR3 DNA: TGTGCCAGCAGCTTGACTAGCGTAGAGACCCAGTACTTC
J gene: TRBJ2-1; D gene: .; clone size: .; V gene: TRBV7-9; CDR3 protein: CASSLGFGGHDEQFF; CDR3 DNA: TGTGCCAGCAGCTTAGGTTTCGGGGGGCACGATGAGCAGTTCTTC
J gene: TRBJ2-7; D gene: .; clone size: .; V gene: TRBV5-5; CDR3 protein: CASSLNEGQYYEQYF; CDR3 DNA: TGTGCCAGCAGCTTGAACGAAGGACAGTACTACGAGCAGTACTTC
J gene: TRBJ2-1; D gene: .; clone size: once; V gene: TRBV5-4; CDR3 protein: CASSLPGQWNEQFF; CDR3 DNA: TGTGCCAGCAGTCTTCCCGGGCAGTGGAATGAGCAGTTCTTC
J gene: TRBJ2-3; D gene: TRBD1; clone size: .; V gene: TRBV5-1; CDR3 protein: CASSPWTGPADTQYF; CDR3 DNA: TGCGCCAGCAGCCCTTGGACAGGACCAGCAGATACGCAGTATTTT
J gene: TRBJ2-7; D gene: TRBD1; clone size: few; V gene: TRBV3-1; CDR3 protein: CASSLGTGGLEQYF; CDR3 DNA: TGTGCCAGCAGCCTAGGGACAGGGGGCCTGGAGCAGTACTTC
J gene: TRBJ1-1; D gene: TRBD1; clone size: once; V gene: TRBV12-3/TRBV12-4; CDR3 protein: CASSSGQGWEAFF; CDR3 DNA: TGTGCCAGCAGCTCCGGACAGGGTTGGGAAGCTTTCTTT
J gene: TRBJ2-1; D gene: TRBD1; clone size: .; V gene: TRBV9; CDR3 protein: CASSVWGQLRDEQFF; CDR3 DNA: TGTGCCAGCAGCGTATGGGGACAGCTTAGAGATGAGCAGTTCTTC
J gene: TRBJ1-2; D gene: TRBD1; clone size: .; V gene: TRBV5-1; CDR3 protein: CASSFLQGDKDGYTF; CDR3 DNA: TGCGCCAGCAGCTTTTTACAGGGGGATAAGGATGGCTACACCTTC
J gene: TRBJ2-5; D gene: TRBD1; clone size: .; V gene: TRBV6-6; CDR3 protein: CASSPGQGVQETQYF; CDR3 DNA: TGTGCCAGCAGCCCGGGACAGGGGGTACAGGAGACCCAGTACTTC
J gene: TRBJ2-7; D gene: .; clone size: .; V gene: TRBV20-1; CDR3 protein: CSAVPTGRYEQYF; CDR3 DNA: TGCAGTGCAGTACCGACAGGGAGGTACGAGCAGTACTTC
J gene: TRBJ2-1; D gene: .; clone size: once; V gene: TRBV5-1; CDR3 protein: CASSLAVANEQFF; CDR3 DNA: TGCGCCAGCAGCTTGGCCGTAGCCAATGAGCAGTTCTTC
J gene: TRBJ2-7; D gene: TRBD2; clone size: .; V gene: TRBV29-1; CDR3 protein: CSAEGLAGPGRYEQYF; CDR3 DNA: TGCAGCGCCGAAGGACTAGCGGGACCCGGCCGTTACGAGCAGTACTTC
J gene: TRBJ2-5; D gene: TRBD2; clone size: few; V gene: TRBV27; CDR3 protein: CASSLASGGAKETQYF; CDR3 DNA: TGTGCCAGCAGTTTGGCTAGCGGGGGGGCTAAGGAGACCCAGTACTTC
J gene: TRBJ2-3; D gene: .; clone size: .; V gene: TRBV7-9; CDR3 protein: CASSPPVARGGTDTQYF; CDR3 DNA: TGTGCCAGCAGCCCTCCGGTCGCGCGGGGTGGCACAGATACGCAGTATTTT
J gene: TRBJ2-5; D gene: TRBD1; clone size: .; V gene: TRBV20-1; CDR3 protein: CSARETGALGAQYF; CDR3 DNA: TGCAGTGCTAGAGAGACAGGGGCCTTGGGGGCCCAGTACTTC
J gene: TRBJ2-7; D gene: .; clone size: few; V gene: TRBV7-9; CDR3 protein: CASSLTGEYYEQYF; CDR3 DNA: TGTGCCAGCAGCCTCACTGGGGAATACTACGAGCAGTACTTC
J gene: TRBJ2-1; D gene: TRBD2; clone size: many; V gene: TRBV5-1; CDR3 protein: CASSLGTSGNEQFF; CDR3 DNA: TGTGCCAGCAGTCTTGGGACTAGCGGAAATGAGCAGTTCTTC
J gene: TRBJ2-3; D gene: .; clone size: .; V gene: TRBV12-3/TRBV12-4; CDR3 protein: CASSVTGQLTDTQYF; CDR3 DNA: TGTGCCAGCAGTGTGACTGGACAGCTCACAGATACGCAGTATTTT
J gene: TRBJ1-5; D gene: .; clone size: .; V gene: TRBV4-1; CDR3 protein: CASSQDWRSDQPQHF; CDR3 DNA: TGCGCCAGCAGCCAAGATTGGAGATCGGATCAGCCCCAGCATTTT
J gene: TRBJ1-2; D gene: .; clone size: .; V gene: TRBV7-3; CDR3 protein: CASSSISAGYTF; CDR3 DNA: TGTGCCAGCAGCTCCATATCGGCTGGCTACACCTTC
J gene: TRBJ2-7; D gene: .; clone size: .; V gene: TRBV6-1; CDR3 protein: CASTPGPSYEQYF; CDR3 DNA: TGTGCCAGCACACCCGGGCCCTCCTACGAGCAGTACTTC
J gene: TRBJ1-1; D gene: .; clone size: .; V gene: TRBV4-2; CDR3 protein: CASSQEVGGREAFF; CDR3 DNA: TGTGCCAGCAGCCAAGAGGTCGGGGGGCGTGAAGCTTTCTTT
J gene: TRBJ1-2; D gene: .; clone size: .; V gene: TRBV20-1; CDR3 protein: CSATSQGYGYTF; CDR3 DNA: TGCAGTGCTACATCCCAGGGGTATGGCTACACCTTC